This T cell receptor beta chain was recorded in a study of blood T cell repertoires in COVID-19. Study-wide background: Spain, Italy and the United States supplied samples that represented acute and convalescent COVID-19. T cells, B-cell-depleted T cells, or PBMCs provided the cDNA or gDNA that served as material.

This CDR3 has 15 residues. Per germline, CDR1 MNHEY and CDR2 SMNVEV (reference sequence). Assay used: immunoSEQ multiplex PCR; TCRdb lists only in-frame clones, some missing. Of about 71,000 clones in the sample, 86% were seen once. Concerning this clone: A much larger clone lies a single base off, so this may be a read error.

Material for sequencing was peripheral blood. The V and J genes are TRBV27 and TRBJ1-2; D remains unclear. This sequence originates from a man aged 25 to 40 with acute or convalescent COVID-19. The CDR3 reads CASSLERERIYSYTF. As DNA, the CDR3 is TGTGCCAGCAGTTTAGAACGGGAAAGGATCTATAGCTACACCTTC.